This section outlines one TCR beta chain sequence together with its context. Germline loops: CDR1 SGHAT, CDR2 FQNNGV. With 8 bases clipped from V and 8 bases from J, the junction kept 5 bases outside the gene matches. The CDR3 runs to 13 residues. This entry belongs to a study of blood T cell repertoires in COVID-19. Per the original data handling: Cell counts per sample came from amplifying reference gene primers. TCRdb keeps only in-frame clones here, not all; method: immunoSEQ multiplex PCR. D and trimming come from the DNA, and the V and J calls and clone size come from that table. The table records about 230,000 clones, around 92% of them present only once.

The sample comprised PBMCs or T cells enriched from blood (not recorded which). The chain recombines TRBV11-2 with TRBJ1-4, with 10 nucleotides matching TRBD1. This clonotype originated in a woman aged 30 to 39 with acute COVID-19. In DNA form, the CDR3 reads TGTGCCAGCCGACAGGGGGCGTACGAAAAACTGTTTTTT. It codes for CASRQGAYEKLFF.